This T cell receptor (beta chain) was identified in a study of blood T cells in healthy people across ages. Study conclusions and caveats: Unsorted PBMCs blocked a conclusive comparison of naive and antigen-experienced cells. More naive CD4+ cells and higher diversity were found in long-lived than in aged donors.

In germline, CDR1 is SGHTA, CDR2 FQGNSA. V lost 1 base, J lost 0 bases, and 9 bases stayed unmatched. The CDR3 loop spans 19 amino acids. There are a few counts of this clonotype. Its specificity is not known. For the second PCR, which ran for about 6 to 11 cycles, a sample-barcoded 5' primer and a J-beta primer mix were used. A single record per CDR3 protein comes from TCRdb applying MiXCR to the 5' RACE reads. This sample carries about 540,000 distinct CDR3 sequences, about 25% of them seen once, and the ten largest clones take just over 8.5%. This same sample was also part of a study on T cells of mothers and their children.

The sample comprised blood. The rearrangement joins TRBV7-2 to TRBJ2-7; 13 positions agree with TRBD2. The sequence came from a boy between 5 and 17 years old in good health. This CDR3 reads CASSLGRTSGGPNSYEQYF. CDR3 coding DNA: TGTGCCAGCAGCTTAGGGCGGACTAGCGGGGGCCCCAACTCCTACGAGCAGTACTTC.